This T cell receptor beta chain was recorded in a study of control samples from healthy donors and cancer patients. Assay: immunoSEQ multiplex PCR; the TCRdb copy retains only in-frame clones and omits some. The sample yields about 130,000 clones, about 91% seen once. The V gene lost 5 bases and the J gene lost 0 bases, with 10 bases spanning the gap. Germline V gene sequence: CDR1 MNHEY, CDR2 SMNVEV (reference sequence). The CDR3 extends over 15 amino acids. The gene calls are TRBV27 and TRBJ1-4; D remains unclear. The clonotype originates from a man aged 18 to 30 in good health. The sequenced sample consisted of blood. The CDR3 sequence is CASSLQLATNEKLFF. CDR3 DNA sequence: TGTGCCAGCAGTCTCCAATTAGCAACTAATGAAAAACTGTTTTTT.